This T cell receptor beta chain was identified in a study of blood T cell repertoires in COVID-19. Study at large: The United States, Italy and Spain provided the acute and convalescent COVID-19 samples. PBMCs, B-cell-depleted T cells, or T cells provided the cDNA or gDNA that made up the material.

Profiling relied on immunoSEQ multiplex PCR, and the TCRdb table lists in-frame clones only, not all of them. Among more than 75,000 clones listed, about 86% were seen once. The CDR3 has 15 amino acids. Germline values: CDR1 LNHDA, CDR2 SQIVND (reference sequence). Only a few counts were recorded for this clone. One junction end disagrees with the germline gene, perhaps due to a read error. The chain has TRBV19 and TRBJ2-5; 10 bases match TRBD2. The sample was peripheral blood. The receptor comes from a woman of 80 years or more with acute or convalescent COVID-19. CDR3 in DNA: TGTGCCAGACCTAGCGGGGGTCCCCAACCAGAGGCCCAGTACTTC. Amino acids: CARPSGGPQPEAQYF. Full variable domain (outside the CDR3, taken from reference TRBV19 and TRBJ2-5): DGGITQSPKYLFRKEGQNVTLSCEQNLNHDAMYWYRQDPGQGLRLIYYSQIVNDFQKGDIAEGYSVSREKKESFPLTVTSAQKNPTAFYLCARPSGGPQPEAQYFGPGTRLLVL.